These 24 T cell receptor beta chains share one sample of origin, sequenced in a study of OX40 agonist ivuxolimab in advanced cancers. TCRdb's copy holds only in-frame clones and misses some; the assay was immunoSEQ multiplex PCR. This table has some 70,000 clones, approximately 91% appearing once. The sequences come from CD4+ or CD8+ T cells sorted from blood, collected in a trial of the OX40 agonist ivuxolimab. Receptors originate from an adult with an advanced solid tumor such as melanoma, head and neck, liver or kidney cancer.

The chain carries TRBV5-6 and TRBJ2-5, with 9 nucleotides matching TRBD1. Germline V CDR1 and CDR2: SGHDT, YYEEEE. The CDR3 has 14 residues. J lost 4 bases, V lost 4 bases, and 5 bases had no gene match. The CDR3, as DNA: TGTGCCAGCAGCCGGACAGGGGTTTTAGAGACCCAGTACTTC. This gives the protein CASSRTGVLETQYF.

The count of this clone is one. The V gene is TRBV14, the J gene TRBJ2-3, with D perhaps matching TRBD2 (5 bases). The CDR3 loop spans 16 amino acids. The germline CDR1 and CDR2 sequences are SGHDN and FVKESK. V lost 0 bases and J 1 base, leaving 11 bases between the germline ends. The DNA for the CDR3 is TGTGCCAGCAGCCAAGATGGCGGGCTTGGCACAGATACGCAGTATTTT. Amino acid sequence: CASSQDGGLGTDTQYF.

This chain uses TRBV9 with TRBJ1-5, with no clear D. From germline, CDR1 is SGDLS and CDR2 YYNGEE. Trimming left V 2 bases short and J 2 bases short, with 8 bases between. The CDR3 contains 14 residues. This chain's CDR3 is CASSVCRGNQPQHF. CDR3 DNA: TGTGCCAGCAGCGTTTGTAGAGGCAATCAGCCCCAGCATTTT.

This sequence joins TRBV6-6 and TRBJ1-5; tentative D call: TRBD1 (6 bases). V was pared by 2 bases and J by 2 bases, with 7 bases between. There are 14 residues in the CDR3. Looked up from germline, CDR1 is MNHNY and CDR2 is SVGAGI (reference sequence). CDR3 sequence reads: CASSYAGGNQPQHF. CDR3 DNA: TGTGCCAGCAGTTACGCAGGGGGCAATCAGCCCCAGCATTTT.

This chain links TRBV7-8 with TRBJ2-5; TRBD1 aligns across 10 bases. The CDR3 covers 15 residues. J gave up 4 bases and V 5 bases, and 7 bases lay outside the gene matches. Germline loops: CDR1 SGHVS, CDR2 FQNEAQ. The CDR3 loop reads CASSARQGAGETQYF. The CDR3 region has the DNA TGTGCCAGCAGCGCACGACAGGGGGCAGGAGAGACCCAGTACTTC.

This rearrangement joins TRBV7-9 to TRBJ2-5; D not resolved. CDR1 is SEHNR and CDR2 is FQNEAQ in the germline V gene (reference sequence). This CDR3 comprises 11 residues. V was clipped by 5 bases and J by 5 bases, with 6 bases between them. The CDR3 nucleotides read TGTGCCAGCAGCCCTACGGAGACCCAGTACTTC. Protein product: CASSPTETQYF.

The rearrangement uses TRBV6-1 and TRBJ1-5; TRBD1 aligns across 7 bases. Germline V gene sequence: CDR1 MNHNS, CDR2 SASEGT. This CDR3 spans 13 amino acids. V lost 8 bases, J lost 0 bases, and 1 base stayed unmatched. The CDR3 reads CASGQVSNQPQHF. The DNA for the CDR3 is TGTGCCAGCGGACAGGTTAGCAATCAGCCCCAGCATTTT.

The V call is TRBV12-5, the J call TRBJ1-4, with a weak D call TRBD1 (5 bases). The length of the CDR3 is 19 residues. Germline loops: CDR1 LGHNT, CDR2 FRNRAP. Trimming took 0 bases from V and 5 from J, leaving 22 bases between them. This CDR3 is CASGLVEKPWGYPNEKLFF. As DNA, the CDR3 is TGTGCTAGTGGTTTGGTAGAAAAGCCTTGGGGGTACCCGAATGAAAAACTGTTTTTT.

The V gene is TRBV5-4, the J gene TRBJ2-1; TRBD2 agrees at 7 bases. CDR3 length: 15 amino acids. Germline V CDR1 and CDR2: SGHNT, YYREEE (reference sequence). J gave up 5 bases and V 4 bases, and 9 bases lay outside the gene matches. This chain's CDR3 is CASSPGASGNNEQFF. The DNA for the CDR3 is TGTGCCAGCAGCCCCGGGGCTAGCGGAAACAATGAGCAGTTCTTC.

V gene TRBV7-2 combines with J gene TRBJ2-7; 7 positions match TRBD1. Per germline, CDR1 SGHTA and CDR2 FQGNSA. This CDR3 is 14 amino acids long. Trimming at V came to 5 bases and at J to 0 bases, leaving 4 bases not matched to a gene. CDR3 loop: CASSRDRVSYEQYF. CDR3 in DNA: TGTGCCAGCAGCCGTGACAGGGTCTCCTACGAGCAGTACTTC.

J is TRBJ1-2 and V is TRBV28; D gene uncertain. The CDR3 is made up of 15 amino acids. V was shortened by 3 bases and J by 4 bases, with 15 bases between the two germline ends. From germline, CDR1 is MDHEN and CDR2 SYDVKM. The CDR3: CASSFGLGQTYGYTF. CDR3 DNA: TGTGCCAGCAGTTTTGGCCTAGGGCAGACCTATGGCTACACCTTC.

The CDR3 is CASSSVTTQYF. The CDR3 nucleotides read TGTGCCAGCAGCTCGGTAACAACGCAGTACTTC. The rearrangement links TRBV7-9 to TRBJ2-7; D gene uncertain. CDR1 is SEHNR and CDR2 is FQNEAQ in the germline V gene (reference sequence). This CDR3 has 11 residues. The ends were cut back, 4 bases at V and 9 bases at J, with 10 bases in the middle.

This clone has just one count. V and J are TRBV5-1 and TRBJ1-2, with a tentative D call TRBD1 (5 bases). V shed 0 bases and J shed 7 bases, with 16 bases lying between them. The germline V gene encodes CDR1 SGHRS and CDR2 YFSETQ. This CDR3 is 15 amino acids long. In nucleotides, the CDR3 is TGCGCCAGCAGCTTGGCTACGGCAGGGCGTTCTGGCTACACCTTC. Translated, it gives CASSLATAGRSGYTF.

The rearrangement links TRBV18 to TRBJ1-3; no reliable D call. CDR3 length: 14 amino acids. Germline loops: CDR1 KGHSH, CDR2 LQKENI. Trimming shortened V by 3 bases and J by 0 bases, and 6 bases separated the two germline ends. CDR3 sequence (DNA): TGTGCCAGCTCACCGGGGAACTCTGGAAACACCATATATTTT. The encoded protein is CASSPGNSGNTIYF.

The V gene is TRBV4-3, the J gene TRBJ2-7; D unresolved. The length of the CDR3 is 13 residues. With 5 bases removed from V and 3 bases from J, the gap between germline ends came to 11 bases. The germline CDR1 and CDR2 sequences are LGHNA and YSLEER. As DNA, the CDR3 is TGCGCCAGCAGCGTTCGACTTGACTACGAGCAGTACTTC. Its translation: CASSVRLDYEQYF.

The genes are TRBV5-1 and TRBJ2-7, with D possibly TRBD2 on 6 matching bases. Germline V CDR1 and CDR2: SGHRS, YFSETQ. The CDR3 extends over 14 amino acids. Trimming took off 1 base at V and 6 bases at J, with 14 bases between the two ends. The CDR3 sequence: CASSLILAYGEQYF. In DNA, the CDR3 is TGCGCCAGCAGCTTGATACTAGCATACGGCGAGCAGTACTTC.

The chain has TRBV7-2 and TRBJ2-3, with D possibly matching TRBD1 (5 bases). The germline gives CDR1 SGHTA, CDR2 FQGNSA. V was clipped by 1 base and J by 8 bases, with 13 bases between them. This CDR3 has 14 amino acids. The CDR3 bases are TGTGCCAGCAGCTTAGAGCAGGGCCCAGCTACGCAGTATTTT. Encoded protein: CASSLEQGPATQYF.

This chain links TRBV29-1 with TRBJ2-7; D gene ambiguous. Per germline, CDR1 SQVTM and CDR2 ANQGSEA. The CDR3 runs to 13 residues. V lost 7 bases to trimming and J lost 8 bases, with 21 bases between them. The CDR3 here is CSASGSGTVKQYF. DNA for the CDR3: TGCAGCGCCTCGGGTTCAGGCACCGTTAAGCAGTACTTC.

This clone was detected once. The chain has TRBV18 and TRBJ2-1, with TRBD2 matching over 7 bases. J lost 4 bases, V lost 5 bases, and 8 bases had no gene match. CDR1 and CDR2 from the germline V gene are KGHSH and LQKENI. This CDR3 spans 15 amino acids. The CDR3 sequence: CASSAAGDWYNEQFF. Here the CDR3 DNA reads TGTGCCAGCTCAGCGGCGGGAGATTGGTACAATGAGCAGTTCTTC.

This clone was counted only a few times. The chain carries TRBV2 and TRBJ1-5; D may be TRBD1 (5 bases). This CDR3 has 13 residues. CDR1 and CDR2 (germline): SNHLY, FYNNEI. Trimming removed 6 bases at V and 7 bases at J, with 13 bases between. CDR3 sequence reads: CASRRGPSQPQHF. CDR3 sequence (DNA): TGTGCCAGCAGGAGGGGACCAAGCCAGCCCCAGCATTTT.

Only one count was recorded for this clone. Additional DNA sequences in this sample encode the identical CDR3. This chain joins TRBV19 and TRBJ2-5, with D hard to call. Between the trimmed V and J ends, which lost 3 bases and 2 bases, there was a span of 10 bases. Germline CDR1 is LNHDA and CDR2 is SQIVND (reference sequence). The CDR3 is 14 residues long. CDR3 coding DNA: TGTGCCAGTAGTATTTCCACAGCACAAGAGACCCAGTACTTC. Translating gives CASSISTAQETQYF.

The rearrangement links TRBV7-9 to TRBJ2-5; D ambiguous. Germline V gene lookup returns CDR1 SEHNR and CDR2 FQNEAQ (reference sequence). This CDR3 region has 12 residues. With 2 bases removed from V and 1 base from J, the gap between germline ends came to 2 bases. The CDR3 region is CASSLLQETQYF. The CDR3 DNA follows: TGTGCCAGCAGCTTACTCCAAGAGACCCAGTACTTC.

The V and J genes are TRBV6-5 and TRBJ1-2; no clear D gene. The CDR3 is 15 residues long. V was trimmed by 7 bases and J by 0 bases, leaving 15 bases between them. Germline values: CDR1 MNHEY, CDR2 SVGAGI. The CDR3 here is CASKKADPSNYGYTF. The CDR3 coding sequence is TGTGCCAGCAAAAAGGCCGACCCCTCTAACTATGGCTACACCTTC.

The chain recombines TRBV6-5 with TRBJ2-7; D assignment may be TRBD1 or TRBD2 (5 bases each). This CDR3 is built from 12 residues. Germline CDR1 reads MNHEY; CDR2 reads SVGAGI. V was trimmed by 6 bases and J by 4 bases, leaving 10 bases between them. The CDR3 coding sequence is TGTGCCAGCAGGCTGGGGGTATACGAGCAGTACTTC. Translating gives CASRLGVYEQYF.